This T cell receptor beta chain was sequenced for a study of T cell changes during pregnancy in multiple sclerosis. V was pared by 1 base and J by 6 bases, with 13 bases between. The length of the CDR3 is 14 residues. The germline V gene encodes CDR1 SGHTA and CDR2 FQGNSA. This clone was found once. The method was immunoSEQ multiplex PCR; TCRdb's version includes in-frame clones alone and lacks a portion of them. Among approximately 69,000 clones listed, around 90% were seen once. The origin of this receptor is a female donor in good health, enrolled as a control in a pregnancy study. The chain joins TRBV7-2 to TRBJ2-7, with unresolved D. The material was CD4+ T cells from peripheral blood mononuclear cells, obtained in the third trimester of pregnancy. CDR3 coding DNA: TGTGCCAGCAGCTTAGTAGTAGCACCCGGCGAGCAGTACTTC. This translates into CASSLVVAPGEQYF.